This T cell receptor (beta chain) comes out of a study of cytomegalovirus exposure and HLA in healthy donors (dated by TCRdb to about 2017). With respect to the entire study: An earlier analysis of fewer than 750 of the donors reported around 280 Gb of sequence data and roughly 120 million unique TCR beta sequences obtained from about 179 million T cells. Class I and class II HLA loci were covered by the typing at four-digit resolution. A later genetic analysis took genome-wide SNP genotypes for about 55% of the roughly 670 donors and used that subset as a discovery cohort. Rather than using new phenotypic data, the later analysis identified candidate immune exposures from TCR beta sequences and from how often those sequences occurred across donors. To predict cytomegalovirus infection status, the study combined high-throughput TCR immunosequencing, statistical association of individual TCRs with disease status, and machine learning. On average, roughly 240,000 unique TCR beta nucleotide sequences were sequenced per donor among a few hundred genotyped donors of the cohort, with 15% to 20% of those sequences being non-productive. The T cell repertoires of around 670 subjects were profiled by immunosequencing and related to cytomegalovirus serostatus. Because of strong linkage in the cohort, four to six DR-DQ haplotypes were treated as single units for association and clustering. All discovery cohort repertoires had been generated on a single sequencing platform. A separate validation cohort of approximately 130 different subjects was used in addition to the roughly 720-subject first cohort. Donor age, sex, ethnicity and CMV serostatus were compiled alongside the repertoire data. In a later analysis, previously published TCR beta repertoires from more than 500 donors were re-analyzed and high-resolution HLA genotyping was added so that TCR occurrence patterns could be studied. Approximately 300 gigabases of sequencing data and around 87 million unique TCR sequences were included in an early release covering about 700 HLA-typed donors. An earlier analysis of approximately 640 of the donors applied high-throughput TCR beta sequencing to assess whether each TCR beta V gene segment acted as functional or pseudogenic. The study was designed to test whether signatures of past pathogen exposure could be identified by cataloging public T cell receptors. Of the 300 to 450 genotyped donors, 75% to 85% were placed in the genetic ancestry cluster associated with self-reported Caucasian donors. Typing coverage varied by locus: about 629-630 donors for A, B, C, DRB1 and DQB1; roughly 560 for DQA1; about 600 for DPA1; approximately 470 for DPB1.

Library creation used the immunoSEQ multiplex PCR assay. A mixture of 60 forward primers for TCR Vbeta segments and 13 reverse primers for TCR Jbeta segments was used in the multiplex PCR. The CDR3 region of rearranged TCR beta genes was amplified from genomic DNA with a multiplex PCR assay. On the Illumina HiSeq System, the amplified TCR beta libraries were sequenced as 87-base-pair reads. The study's own analysis went as follows. In a later analysis, 70 million to 95 million unique TCR beta chains were counted across the 666 repertoires, and about 10 million of these chains were shared by at least two donors. Raw reads were error-corrected and collapsed into unique sequences by a nearest-neighbor algorithm in which closely related sequences were merged to remove PCR and sequencing errors. Alignment of CDR3 sequences to IMGT reference sequences was used to assign V, D and J gene segments. For a sequence to be retained, a match of at least six nucleotides to both a V gene segment and a J gene segment was required. A rearrangement counted as productive if the CDR3 had no stop codons and remained in frame with V and J, and every other rearrangement counted as non-productive. CDR3 was defined by IMGT convention, running from the second conserved V-encoded cysteine to the conserved J-encoded phenylalanine. The earlier analysis of about 620 of the donors excluded sequences that lacked an unambiguous match to a single V gene segment. In an earlier analysis of 450 to 750 of the donors, a V segment was called functional when productive rearrangements were above 56.7%, and segregating when the standard deviation between donors exceeded 5%. A statistical classification framework was developed to diagnose cytomegalovirus status using the catalog of TCR beta chain sequences. V and J gene assignment, in a later analysis, came from comparing TCR nucleotide sequences with IMGT/GENE-DB human TR gene sequences. In a later analysis, CDR3 sequences and most-parsimonious VDJ recombination scenarios were assigned using the TCRdist pipeline. A later analysis defined each TCR beta chain by its CDR3 amino acid sequence plus V-gene family, and excluded reads lacking a unique V-gene family. A later analysis removed several hundred highly shared, low-generation-probability nucleotide sequences to deal with suspected cross-contamination and a sequencing artifact. In a later analysis, a clonal expansion index was calculated for each public chain from normalized within-repertoire ranks of inferred template counts. A later analysis computed generation probabilities with a VDJ recombination model fitted to out-of-frame rearrangements, and checked the results against IGoR. Hypergeometric tests were used in a later analysis to score TCR-TCR, TCR-HLA and TCR-CMV co-occurrence, with a repertoire-size bias correction applied to the TCR pairs. A later analysis estimated false discovery rates by permuting HLA or CMV assignments 20 times. In a later analysis, co-occurring TCRs were grouped with DBSCAN, and TCRdist sequence similarity was added when clustering was performed within HLA-allele-positive subsets. For co-occurrence clustering, repertoires with fewer than 30,000 or more than 120,000 public chains were excluded, along with a handful of repertoires with anomalous nucleotide sharing. The source is immuneACCESS, and TCRdb retained only in-frame sequences with V and J called. Part of the clones is not carried over; for the studies checked, unresolved V genes explain less than half of this, and the remainder is unexplained. V and J calls plus clone size are reproduced from that table; the DNA served to infer D and trimming. This sample holds some 120,000 clones; about 59% were observed only once. 8.5% to 9.5% of the sample is in the top ten clones.

The cohort comprised 550 to 700 healthy bone marrow donors. All cohort members were sampled while nominally healthy, although unrecorded immune exposures were likely present. The donor was CMV seropositive and was included in the group of some 290 seropositive cohort members. Every donor gave a peripheral blood sample, and the peripheral blood mononuclear cells from that sample were used for TCR beta sequencing. Genomic DNA extraction from the blood cell samples was performed with the Qiagen DNeasy Blood Extraction Kit. Study-level results and caveats: Linkage disequilibrium might explain the correlated functional status among segregating V segments, but an unknown experimental factor could not be ruled out. In a later analysis, several top co-occurrence clusters were reported to appear linked to parvovirus B19, influenza, CMV and Epstein-Barr virus. In a later analysis, the rate of TCR association differed among HLA loci, with DRB1 alleles having the most associated TCRs and HLA-C alleles having the fewest. Fewer than 20 rarely observed V segments, including chromosome 9 orphons, were excluded from the earlier analysis of about 500 of the donors because counts were too low. A later genetic analysis associated a missense DCLRE1C variant with V-gene and J-gene trimming of TCR beta chains, and an independent cohort replicated the association. The presence/absence analyses assumed that sequencing depth was roughly uniform across donors, and that assumption may not be true. In an earlier analysis of roughly 500 of the donors, most TCR beta V segments appeared in productive rearrangements about 87% or about 30% of the time, broadly matching IMGT annotations. HLA typing was unavailable for some donors at each locus, so association tests used only the typed subset. In a later analysis, HLA-associated TCR beta chains showed more clonal expansion and lower generation probabilities than non-associated chains that were equally common. Most TCR sequences were observed very rarely across donors, whereas some public TCRs were present in many individuals. A few of the identified cytomegalovirus-associated TCR beta chains were confirmed in vitro to be specific for cytomegalovirus antigens. Because the 87-base-pair reads could not distinguish some IMGT-functional V segments, including TRBV6-2 and TRBV6-3, those segments were excluded. The classifier was reported to diagnose cytomegalovirus status with high specificity and sensitivity in both the original and validation cohorts. The study gave a list of under 200 TCR beta chains associated with cytomegalovirus. A further reported finding was that TCR beta sequences accurately predicted the HLA-A and HLA-B alleles for most subjects in the first cohort. Only TCR beta chains were sequenced in this cohort, and the absence of alpha or paired-chain data limited detectable features. According to the authors, the approach could potentially be generalized to other disease states and immunological phenotypes. According to a later analysis, most CMV-associated TCR beta chains appeared to be HLA-restricted, and the HLA associations seemed to be driven largely by CMV exposure. A cluster of highly shared sequence variants was judged likely to be a technical artifact of the sequencing pipeline. Compared with the 666-donor mean, donors in an Asian-associated ancestry cluster had fewer N-insertions in productive TCRs, according to a later genetic analysis. CMV serostatus was the only immune exposure information available for the cohort. Assigning TCR associations to individual alleles was difficult when HLA alleles, especially DR and DQ, strongly co-occurred. In a later analysis, some 17,000 TCR beta sequences were associated with specific HLA alleles at a false discovery rate of 0.05.

The CDR3 covers 13 residues, taking in both the cysteine and the phenylalanine. Only the CDR3 region is kept as DNA, spanning 39 bases read in frame from base 1. Unmatched junction bases come to 5, with V trimmed by 6 bases and J by 2 bases. The germline V gene specifies SQVTM as CDR1 and ANQGSEA as CDR2. With respect to this clone: Its binding antigen is unknown. Nothing much larger sits one base from this clone, and base qualities are not available.

The chain uses TRBV29-1 and TRBJ2-7; TRBD2 matches 9 bases in the middle. Sequencing input: PBMCs. This clonotype was sampled from a woman aged 40 to 49 in good health and CMV-seropositive. CDR3 reads: CSVRSGGTYEQYF. The nucleotide sequence reads as follows: TGCAGCGTACGCAGCGGGGGGACCTACGAGCAGTACTTC.